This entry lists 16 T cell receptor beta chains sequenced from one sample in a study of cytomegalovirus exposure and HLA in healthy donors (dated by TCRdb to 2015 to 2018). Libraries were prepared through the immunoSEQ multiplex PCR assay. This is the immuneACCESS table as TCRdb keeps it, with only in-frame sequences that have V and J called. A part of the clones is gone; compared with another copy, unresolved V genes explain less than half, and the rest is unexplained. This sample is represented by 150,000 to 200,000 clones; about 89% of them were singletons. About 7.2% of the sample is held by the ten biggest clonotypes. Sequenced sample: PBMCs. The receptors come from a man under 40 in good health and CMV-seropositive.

The CDR3: CAWSVRQQETQYF. The CDR3 nucleotides read TGTGCCTGGAGTGTGAGACAACAAGAGACCCAGTACTTC. The V gene is TRBV30, the J gene TRBJ2-5, with D unresolved. Between the trimmed V and J ends, which lost 0 bases and 2 bases, there was a span of 7 bases. The length of the CDR3 is 13 residues. Germline-derived CDR1 and CDR2 are GTSNPN and SVGIG (reference sequence). Filled out from reference TRBV30 and TRBJ2-5, the complete variable domain reads SQTIHQWPATLVQPVGSPLSLECTVEGTSNPNLYWYRQAAGRGLQLLFYSVGIGQISSEVPQNLSASRPQDRQFILSSKKLLLSDSGFYLCAWSVRQQETQYFGPGTRLLVL.

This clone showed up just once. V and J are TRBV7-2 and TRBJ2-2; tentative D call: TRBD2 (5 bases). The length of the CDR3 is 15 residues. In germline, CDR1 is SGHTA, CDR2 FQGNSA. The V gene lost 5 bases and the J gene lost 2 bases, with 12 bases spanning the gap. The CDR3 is CASSVLGVNTGELFF. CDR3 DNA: TGTGCCAGCAGCGTCCTGGGAGTTAACACCGGGGAGCTGTTTTTT.

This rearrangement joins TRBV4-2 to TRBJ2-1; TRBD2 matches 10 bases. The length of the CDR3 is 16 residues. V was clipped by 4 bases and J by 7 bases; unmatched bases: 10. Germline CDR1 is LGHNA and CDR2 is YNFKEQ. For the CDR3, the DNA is TGTGCCAGCAGCCCGAGGGGGATAGCGGGAGGAAATGAGCAGTTCTTC. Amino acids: CASSPRGIAGGNEQFF.

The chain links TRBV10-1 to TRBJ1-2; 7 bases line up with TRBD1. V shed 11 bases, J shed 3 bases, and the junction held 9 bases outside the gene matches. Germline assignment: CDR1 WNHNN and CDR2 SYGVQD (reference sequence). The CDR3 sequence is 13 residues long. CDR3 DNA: TGCGCCGGACCCACAGGGGCTGACTATGGCTACACCTTC. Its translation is CAGPTGADYGYTF.

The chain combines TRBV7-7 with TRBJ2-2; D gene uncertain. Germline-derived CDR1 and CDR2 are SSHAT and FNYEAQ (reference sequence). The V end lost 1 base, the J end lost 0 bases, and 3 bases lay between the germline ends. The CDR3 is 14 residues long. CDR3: CASSLETNTGELFF. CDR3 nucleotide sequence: TGTGCCAGCAGCTTAGAAACGAACACCGGGGAGCTGTTTTTT. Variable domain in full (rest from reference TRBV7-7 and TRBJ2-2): GAGVSQSPRYKVTKRGQDVTLRCDPISSHATLYWYQQALGQGPEFLTYFNYEAQPDKSGLPSDRFSAERPEGSISTLTIQRTEQRDSAMYRCASSLETNTGELFFGEGSRLTVL.

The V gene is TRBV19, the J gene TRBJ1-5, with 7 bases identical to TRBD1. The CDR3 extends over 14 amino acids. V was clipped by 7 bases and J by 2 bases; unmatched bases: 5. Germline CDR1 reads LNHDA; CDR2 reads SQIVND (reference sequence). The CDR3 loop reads CASTEGTGNQPQHF. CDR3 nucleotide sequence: TGTGCCAGTACGGAGGGGACAGGCAATCAGCCCCAGCATTTT.

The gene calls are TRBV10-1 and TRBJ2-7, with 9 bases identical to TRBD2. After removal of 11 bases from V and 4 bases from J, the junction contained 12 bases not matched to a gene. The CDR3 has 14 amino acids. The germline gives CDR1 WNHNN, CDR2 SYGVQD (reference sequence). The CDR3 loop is CAANHSSGRYEQYF. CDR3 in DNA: TGCGCCGCCAACCACTCGAGCGGGAGGTACGAGCAGTACTTC.

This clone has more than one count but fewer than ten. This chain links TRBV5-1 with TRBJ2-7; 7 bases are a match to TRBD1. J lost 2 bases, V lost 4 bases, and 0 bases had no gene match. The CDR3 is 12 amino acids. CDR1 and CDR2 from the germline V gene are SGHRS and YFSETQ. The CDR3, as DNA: TGCGCCAGCAGCCAGGGGGCCTACGAGCAGTACTTC. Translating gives CASSQGAYEQYF.

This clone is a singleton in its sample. CDR3 sequence: CSVEVGATVEQYF. CDR3 bases: TGCAGCGTTGAGGTGGGAGCAACAGTCGAGCAGTACTTC. The chain combines TRBV29-1 with TRBJ2-7, with a weak D call TRBD2 (5 bases). In germline, CDR1 is SQVTM, CDR2 ANQGSEA. V dropped 3 bases and J dropped 6 bases, with 15 bases sitting between them. The CDR3 is 13 residues long.

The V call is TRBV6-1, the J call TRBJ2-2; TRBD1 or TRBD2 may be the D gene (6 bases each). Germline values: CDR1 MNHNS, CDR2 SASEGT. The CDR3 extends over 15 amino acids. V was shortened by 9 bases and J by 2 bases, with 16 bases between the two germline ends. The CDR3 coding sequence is TGTGCCAGTAGCCCGAGGGGGGATAACACCGGGGAGCTGTTTTTT. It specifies CASSPRGDNTGELFF.

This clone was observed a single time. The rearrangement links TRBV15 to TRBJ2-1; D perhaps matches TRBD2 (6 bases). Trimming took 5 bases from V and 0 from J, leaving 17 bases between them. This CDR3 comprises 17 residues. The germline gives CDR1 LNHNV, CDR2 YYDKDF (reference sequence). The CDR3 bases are TGTGCCACCAGCGGGGTAGGTCACGGGAGCTCCTACAATGAGCAGTTCTTC. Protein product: CATSGVGHGSSYNEQFF.

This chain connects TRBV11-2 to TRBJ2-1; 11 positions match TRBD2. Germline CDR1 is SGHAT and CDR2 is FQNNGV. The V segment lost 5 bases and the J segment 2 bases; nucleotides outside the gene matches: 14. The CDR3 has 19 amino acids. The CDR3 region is CASSHPAVGSGGAYNEQFF. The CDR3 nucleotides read TGTGCCAGCAGCCATCCGGCGGTGGGTAGCGGGGGGGCCTACAATGAGCAGTTCTTC.

The CDR3 DNA reads as TGCGCCAGCAGCCAAGATTCGGGCAGCTATGGCTACACCTTC. This sequence encodes CASSQDSGSYGYTF. The rearrangement joins TRBV4-3 to TRBJ1-2; no definite D call. The germline V and J ends were trimmed by 0 bases and 4 bases, with 9 bases remaining between them. The CDR3 consists of 14 residues. Germline V gene data show CDR1 as LGHNA and CDR2 as YSLEER.

DNA for the CDR3: TGTGCCAGCGCGCCACTACGGGGGGGCCGCGGTGGCTACACCTTC. Translation: CASAPLRGGRGGYTF. The chain employs TRBV7-6 and TRBJ1-2, with a possible D match to TRBD1 (6 bases). Trimming shortened V by 8 bases and J by 7 bases, and 23 bases separated the two germline ends. This CDR3 has 15 residues. Per germline, CDR1 SGHVS and CDR2 FNYEAQ.

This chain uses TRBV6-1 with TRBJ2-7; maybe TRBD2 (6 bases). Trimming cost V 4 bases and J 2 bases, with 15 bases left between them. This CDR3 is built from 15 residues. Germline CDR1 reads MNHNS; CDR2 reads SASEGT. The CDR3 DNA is TGTGCCAGCAGTGTTCGGGACTTCCACGCCTACGAGCAGTACTTC. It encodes CASSVRDFHAYEQYF.

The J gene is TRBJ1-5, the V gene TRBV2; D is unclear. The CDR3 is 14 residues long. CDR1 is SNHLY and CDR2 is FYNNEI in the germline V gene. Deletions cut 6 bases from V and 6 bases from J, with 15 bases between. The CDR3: CASSLKELFQPQHF. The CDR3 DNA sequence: TGTGCCAGCAGCCTTAAAGAGCTATTTCAGCCCCAGCATTTT. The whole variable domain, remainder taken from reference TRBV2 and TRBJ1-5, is EPEVTQTPSHQVTQMGQEVILRCVPISNHLYFYWYRQILGQKVEFLVSFYNNEISEKSEIFDDQFSVERPDGSNFTLKIRSTKLEDSAMYFCASSLKELFQPQHFGDGTRLSIL.